This TCR beta chain was sequenced in a study of T cell responses to AZD1222 COVID-19 vaccine. Findings and caveats of the study: Most donors were white British, females outnumbered males, and clonal diversity was possibly underestimated.

About this clone itself: Its antigen is currently unknown.

Germline lookup yields CDR1 GTSNPN and CDR2 SVGIG (reference sequence). The V gene end was trimmed by 6 bases and the J gene end by 4 bases; junction bases not matched to a gene: 21. This CDR3 spans 17 amino acids. TCRdb's table, derived via immunoSEQ multiplex PCR, lists solely in-frame clones and lacks some. Seen here are 150,000 or so clones, about nine tenths observed once, and the top ten hold about 6.5%. The receptor was isolated from an adult who received the AZD1222 COVID-19 vaccine. The source material was peripheral blood, sampled 28 days after the second AZD1222 dose. The genes are TRBV30 and TRBJ2-7; 7 bases agree with TRBD1. The CDR3 protein is CACPSPRTGDISYEQYF. CDR3 DNA: TGTGCCTGCCCCTCACCTCGTACAGGGGACATCTCTTACGAGCAGTACTTC.